What follows are 5 T cell receptor beta chains derived from one specimen sequenced in a study of cytomegalovirus exposure and HLA in healthy donors. The protocol was immunoSEQ multiplex PCR, while the TCRdb copy is restricted to in-frame clones and leaves out a portion. The sample has roughly 120,000 clones; more than 70% are singletons. Sequencing input: PBMCs. The receptors were sampled from a woman under 30 in good health and CMV-seronegative.

This CDR3 reads CASSAVHSYEQYF. The DNA for the CDR3 is TGTGCCAGCAGTGCAGTACATTCCTACGAGCAGTACTTC. The V gene is TRBV2, the J gene TRBJ2-7, with D unclear. V gave up 4 bases and J gave up 1 base, with 8 bases separating them. The germline CDR1 and CDR2 sequences are SNHLY and FYNNEI. The CDR3 is 13 residues long.

The chain combines TRBV7-2 with TRBJ2-1; 7 nucleotides line up with TRBD2. The CDR3 is 15 residues long. Germline V lookup: CDR1 SGHTA, CDR2 FQGNSA. V lost 2 bases, J lost 7 bases, and 8 bases stayed unmatched. CDR3 sequence: CASSLRGRAGNEQFF. Here the CDR3 DNA reads TGTGCCAGCAGCTTAAGAGGGAGGGCGGGGAATGAGCAGTTCTTC.

This chain connects TRBV6-1 to TRBJ1-2; weak D call: TRBD1 (6 bases). The V end lost 10 bases, the J end lost 6 bases, and 18 bases lay between the germline ends. The CDR3 totals 13 residues. Germline V gene data show CDR1 as MNHNS and CDR2 as SASEGT. The CDR3 nucleotides read TGTGCCATCCTCTGGGGACAACTTGATGGCTACACCTTC. It specifies CAILWGQLDGYTF.

The chain links TRBV4-2 to TRBJ1-1; 10 nucleotides align to TRBD1. V lost 3 bases and J lost 3; bases outside the gene matches: 1. CDR1 is LGHNA and CDR2 is YNFKEQ in the germline V gene. The CDR3 extends over 14 amino acids. The chain's CDR3 is CASSQGTGDTEAFF. The CDR3 DNA is TGTGCCAGCAGCCAGGGGACAGGGGACACTGAAGCTTTCTTT.

The V gene is TRBV29-1, the J gene TRBJ2-1; D perhaps matches TRBD2 (6 bases). CDR1 is SQVTM and CDR2 is ANQGSEA in the germline V gene. V dropped 7 bases and J dropped 9 bases, with 13 bases sitting between them. The CDR3 sequence is 11 residues long. In DNA form, the CDR3 reads TGCAGCGGTTTCCTCGGGGGTGAGCAGTTCTTC. Encoded protein: CSGFLGGEQFF.